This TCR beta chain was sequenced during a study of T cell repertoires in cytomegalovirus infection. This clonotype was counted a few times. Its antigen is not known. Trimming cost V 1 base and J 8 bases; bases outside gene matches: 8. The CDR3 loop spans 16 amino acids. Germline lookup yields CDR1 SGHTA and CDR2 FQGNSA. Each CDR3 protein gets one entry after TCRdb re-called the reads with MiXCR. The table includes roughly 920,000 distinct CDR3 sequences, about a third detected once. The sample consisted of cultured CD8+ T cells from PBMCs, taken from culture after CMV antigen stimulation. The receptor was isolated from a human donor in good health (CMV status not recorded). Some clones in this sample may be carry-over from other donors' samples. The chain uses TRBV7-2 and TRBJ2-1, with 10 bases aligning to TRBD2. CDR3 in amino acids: CASSLEIAGGSYEQFF. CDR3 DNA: TGTGCCAGCAGCTTAGAAATAGCGGGGGGTTCATATGAGCAGTTCTTC.